This T cell receptor (beta chain) comes out of a study of cytomegalovirus exposure and HLA in healthy donors. About this clone itself: Antigen specificity is unknown.

Amplification used 60 Vbeta primers and 13 Jbeta primers. The repertoire was sequenced with immunoSEQ multiplex PCR; TCRdb's copy has only in-frame clones and lacks some. The data hold some 120,000 clones, with around 80% observed a single time. The CDR3 has 15 residues. The J segment lost 4 bases and the V segment lost 6 bases, leaving 7 bases of the junction unmatched. Germline V gene lookup returns CDR1 WNHNN and CDR2 SYGVQD (reference sequence). Findings and caveats of the study: Presence/absence analyses rested on an assumption that sequencing depth was roughly uniform across donors.

The chain uses TRBV10-1 and TRBJ2-7; 12 nucleotides match TRBD1. This TCR derives from a human donor in good health. Input material: PBMCs. CDR3: CASSPGTGGEYEQYF. The CDR3 DNA is TGCGCCAGCAGCCCCGGGACAGGGGGCGAGTACGAGCAGTACTTC.